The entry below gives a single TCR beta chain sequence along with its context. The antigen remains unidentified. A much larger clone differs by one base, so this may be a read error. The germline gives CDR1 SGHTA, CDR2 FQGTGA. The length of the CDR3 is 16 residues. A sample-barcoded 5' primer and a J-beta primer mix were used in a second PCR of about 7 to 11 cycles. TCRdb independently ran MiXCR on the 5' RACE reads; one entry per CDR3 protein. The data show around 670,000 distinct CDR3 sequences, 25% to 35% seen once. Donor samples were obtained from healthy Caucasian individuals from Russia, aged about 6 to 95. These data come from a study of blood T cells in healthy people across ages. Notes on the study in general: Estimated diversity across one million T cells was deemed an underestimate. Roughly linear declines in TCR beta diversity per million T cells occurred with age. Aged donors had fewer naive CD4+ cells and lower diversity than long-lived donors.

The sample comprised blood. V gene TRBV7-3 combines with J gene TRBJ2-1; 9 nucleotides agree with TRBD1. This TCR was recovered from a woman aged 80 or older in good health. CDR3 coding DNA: TGTGCCGGCAGCCCTCGGGGCGGGACAGGGTGGAATGAGCAGTTCTTC. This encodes CAGSPRGGTGWNEQFF. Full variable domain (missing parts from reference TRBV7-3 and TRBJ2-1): GAGVSQTPSNKVTEKGKYVELRCDPISGHTALYWYRQSLGQGPEFLIYFQGTGAADDSGLPNDRFFAVRPEGSVSTLKIQRTERGDSAVYLCAGSPRGGTGWNEQFFGPGTRLTVL.